The present TCR beta chain was sequenced within a study of T cells in Graves' hyperthyroidism and ophthalmopathy. Exclusions: uncontrolled infection, other autoimmune disease, pregnancy, lactation. Clinical symptoms, serum thyroxine and TRAb, thyroid ultrasound and orbital computed tomography were used for the diagnoses. RNA transcripts were the template for amplifying TCR beta CDR3 regions. During a first-round RT-PCR of the TCR CDR3, the HTBI primer set was used. One entry per CDR3 protein, called by TCRdb with MiXCR from the multiplex PCR reads. Among 550,000 to 700,000 distinct CDR3 sequences listed, more than 45% were seen once. Note on this clonotype: What it recognizes is unknown.

Study outcomes and limitations: Most thyroid clonotypes that were expanded above 0.001 also turned up in blood.

The sequence was obtained from an adult woman with Graves' disease, either hyperthyroidism or ophthalmopathy (not recorded which). Sequenced material: peripheral blood or thyroid tissue (not recorded which).

CDR3 sequence (DNA): TGCAGCGTTGAGGGACAGGGGACCGTCACTGAAGCTTTCTTT. Protein sequence: CSVEGQGTVTEAFF. The V call is TRBV29-1, the J call TRBJ1-1, with TRBD1 identical over 10 bases. This CDR3 is 14 amino acids long. Trimming cost V 3 bases and J 4 bases; bases outside gene matches: 5. The germline CDR1 and CDR2 sequences are SQVTM and ANQGSEA.